A selection of T cell receptor beta chains follows, all from one sample in a study of blood T cell repertoires in COVID-19. Clones were sequenced by immunoSEQ multiplex PCR, and TCRdb holds only the in-frame ones, with some missing. Seen here are approximately 170,000 clones, about 90% observed once, and the top ten hold around 4%. The specimen was peripheral blood. Receptor source: a woman aged 70 to 79 with acute or convalescent COVID-19. CDR3s include the opening cysteine and the closing phenylalanine or tryptophan. Each record gives: J gene, D gene, V gene, clone size, CDR3 DNA, CDR3 protein. D genes are given only for firm matches. Expanded clones get a size class; other rows say once, few or many, or leave the size out.

j_call: TRBJ2-7
d_call: TRBD1
v_call: TRBV18
clone_size: .
cdr3_nt: TGTGCCAGCGCCAGCCGGTTACAGGGGTCCCATTACGAGCAGTACTTC
cdr3_aa: CASASRLQGSHYEQYF

j_call: TRBJ1-5
d_call: .
v_call: TRBV5-5
clone_size: .
cdr3_nt: TGTGCCAGCAGCGTACAGTTCGATCAGCCCCAGCATTTT
cdr3_aa: CASSVQFDQPQHF

j_call: TRBJ1-5
d_call: .
v_call: TRBV5-5
clone_size: .
cdr3_nt: TGTGCCAGCAGCCCACAGTATAGCAATCAGCCCCAGCATTTT
cdr3_aa: CASSPQYSNQPQHF

j_call: TRBJ1-1
d_call: .
v_call: TRBV6-4
clone_size: .
cdr3_nt: TGTGCCAGCAGCGTAGCTCCGGGTAATACTGAAGCTTTCTTT
cdr3_aa: CASSVAPGNTEAFF

j_call: TRBJ2-7
d_call: TRBD2
v_call: TRBV4-3
clone_size: .
cdr3_nt: TGCGCCAGCAGCCAGGACACTAGCGGCGGCTCCTACGAGCAGTACTTC
cdr3_aa: CASSQDTSGGSYEQYF

j_call: TRBJ1-1
d_call: TRBD1
v_call: TRBV7-9
clone_size: once
cdr3_nt: TGTGCCAGCGGGGGGACAGACACGCCTAACACTGAAGCTTTCTTT
cdr3_aa: CASGGTDTPNTEAFF

j_call: TRBJ1-1
d_call: TRBD1
v_call: TRBV6-1
clone_size: once
cdr3_nt: TGTGCCAGCAGTGGGGGAGTCGGGACAGGGACCACTGAAGCTTTCTTT
cdr3_aa: CASSGGVGTGTTEAFF

j_call: TRBJ2-5
d_call: .
v_call: TRBV6-5
clone_size: .
cdr3_nt: TGTGCCAGCGGGGGCGCGGAGACCCAGTACTTC
cdr3_aa: CASGGAETQYF

j_call: TRBJ1-2
d_call: .
v_call: TRBV9
clone_size: .
cdr3_nt: TGTGCCAGCAGCTTCCCCGGGACTAACTATGGCTACACCTTC
cdr3_aa: CASSFPGTNYGYTF

j_call: TRBJ1-5
d_call: TRBD1
v_call: TRBV7-9
clone_size: .
cdr3_nt: TGTGCCAGCAGCTTTGGGACAGGGGAAAGCAATCAGCCCCAGCATTTT
cdr3_aa: CASSFGTGESNQPQHF

j_call: TRBJ2-2
d_call: TRBD2
v_call: TRBV19
clone_size: once
cdr3_nt: TGTGCCAGTAGTATAGATGGCGGTAGCGGGACGACGAACACCGGGGAGCTGTTTTTT
cdr3_aa: CASSIDGGSGTTNTGELFF

j_call: TRBJ1-6
d_call: TRBD1
v_call: TRBV18
clone_size: once
cdr3_nt: TGTGCCAGCTCACCCGGGGGACAGTCGGGATATGGGGCCCTCCACTTT
cdr3_aa: CASSPGGQSGYGALHF

j_call: TRBJ1-2
d_call: TRBD1
v_call: TRBV29-1
clone_size: .
cdr3_nt: TGCAGCGTTGAAGATTGGAGAAATAGGGACAGGGTTTATGGCTACACCTTC
cdr3_aa: CSVEDWRNRDRVYGYTF

j_call: TRBJ2-3
d_call: TRBD1
v_call: TRBV2
clone_size: .
cdr3_nt: TGTGCCAGCAGGAACAGGGGGAGCACAGATACGCAGTATTTT
cdr3_aa: CASRNRGSTDTQYF

j_call: TRBJ1-1
d_call: .
v_call: TRBV3-1/TRBV3-2
clone_size: once
cdr3_nt: TGTGCCAGCAGCCAAGGGTACGGGGACACTGAAGCTTTCTTT
cdr3_aa: CASSQGYGDTEAFF

j_call: TRBJ1-4
d_call: TRBD1
v_call: TRBV4-2
clone_size: once
cdr3_nt: TGTGCCAGCAGCCAAGACGGACCCAGACAGGGCCATAATGAAAAACTGTTTTTT
cdr3_aa: CASSQDGPRQGHNEKLFF

j_call: TRBJ2-7
d_call: TRBD2
v_call: TRBV30
clone_size: .
cdr3_nt: TGTGCCTGGAGGGCGGGACTAGCGGGAGGGATCTACGAGCAGTACTTC
cdr3_aa: CAWRAGLAGGIYEQYF

j_call: TRBJ1-2
d_call: TRBD1
v_call: TRBV6-5
clone_size: .
cdr3_nt: TGTGCCAGCAGCCTAGGGACAGGGATTTTTGGCTACACCTTC
cdr3_aa: CASSLGTGIFGYTF

j_call: TRBJ1-2
d_call: .
v_call: TRBV5-4
clone_size: .
cdr3_nt: TGTGCCAGCAGCTTCCCCGACCGGGACATCTATGGCTACACCTTC
cdr3_aa: CASSFPDRDIYGYTF

j_call: TRBJ1-5
d_call: .
v_call: TRBV24-1
clone_size: .
cdr3_nt: TGTGCCACCAGTTCCAGGGTTGGTCAGCCCCAGCATTTT
cdr3_aa: CATSSRVGQPQHF

j_call: TRBJ2-2
d_call: TRBD2
v_call: TRBV28
clone_size: .
cdr3_nt: TGTGCCACTGCGACTAGCGGGAGCGACGGGGAGCTGTTTTTT
cdr3_aa: CATATSGSDGELFF

j_call: TRBJ1-1
d_call: .
v_call: TRBV15
clone_size: .
cdr3_nt: TGTGCCACCAGCTCCAGAACGAACACTGAAGCTTTCTTT
cdr3_aa: CATSSRTNTEAFF

j_call: TRBJ1-5
d_call: TRBD1
v_call: TRBV4-1
clone_size: .
cdr3_nt: TGCGCCAGCAGGAAGACCGGGACAGTCAATCAGCCCCAGCATTTT
cdr3_aa: CASRKTGTVNQPQHF

j_call: TRBJ1-4
d_call: TRBD1
v_call: TRBV5-1
clone_size: .
cdr3_nt: TGCGCCAGCAGCTTGGGGGACAGGGTGGGGAATGAAAAACTGTTTTTT
cdr3_aa: CASSLGDRVGNEKLFF

j_call: TRBJ2-1
d_call: TRBD2
v_call: TRBV7-9
clone_size: .
cdr3_nt: TGTGCCAGCACCCCCGGTAGCGGGGGGGCCTACAATGAGCAGTTCTTC
cdr3_aa: CASTPGSGGAYNEQFF

j_call: TRBJ1-3
d_call: TRBD1
v_call: TRBV27
clone_size: once
cdr3_nt: TGTGCCAGCAGGATGACAGGGGCAATTGGAAACACCATATATTTT
cdr3_aa: CASRMTGAIGNTIYF

j_call: TRBJ1-2
d_call: TRBD1
v_call: TRBV5-6
clone_size: .
cdr3_nt: TGTGCCAGCAGTTACTGGACAGGGGGATATGGCTACACCTTC
cdr3_aa: CASSYWTGGYGYTF

j_call: TRBJ2-2
d_call: .
v_call: TRBV7-9
clone_size: .
cdr3_nt: TGTGCCAGCAGCCCCACCGGCACCGGGGAGCTGTTTTTT
cdr3_aa: CASSPTGTGELFF

j_call: TRBJ2-7
d_call: TRBD1
v_call: TRBV12-3/TRBV12-4
clone_size: .
cdr3_nt: TGTGCCAGCAGACTAAAACAGGGGGAGCAGTACTTC
cdr3_aa: CASRLKQGEQYF

j_call: TRBJ1-2
d_call: TRBD1
v_call: TRBV6-5
clone_size: .
cdr3_nt: TGTGCCAGCAGAAAACCCGGGACAGAGACCGGGGGCTACACCTTC
cdr3_aa: CASRKPGTETGGYTF

j_call: TRBJ1-5
d_call: TRBD1
v_call: TRBV7-9
clone_size: .
cdr3_nt: TGTGCCACCGGGACAGCAGACAATCAGCCCCAGCATTTT
cdr3_aa: CATGTADNQPQHF

j_call: TRBJ1-1
d_call: .
v_call: TRBV6-5
clone_size: .
cdr3_nt: TGTGCCAGCGGAGGAGCTGTTACTGAAGCTTTCTTT
cdr3_aa: CASGGAVTEAFF

j_call: TRBJ2-1
d_call: TRBD2
v_call: TRBV13
clone_size: .
cdr3_nt: TGTGCCAGCAGCTCTAGGGCGGGGGGTAATGAGCAGTTCTTC
cdr3_aa: CASSSRAGGNEQFF

j_call: TRBJ1-5
d_call: TRBD1
v_call: TRBV15
clone_size: .
cdr3_nt: TGTGCCACCAGCAGAGTACGAGGGGGCGCTAATAATCAGCCCCAGCATTTT
cdr3_aa: CATSRVRGGANNQPQHF

j_call: TRBJ1-2
d_call: TRBD1
v_call: TRBV28
clone_size: .
cdr3_nt: TGTGCCAGCAGTTTTTCAGGGGGCGCTGGCTACACCTTC
cdr3_aa: CASSFSGGAGYTF

j_call: TRBJ2-2
d_call: .
v_call: TRBV10-3
clone_size: .
cdr3_nt: TGTGCCATCAGTGGGGGGCCCCTAGGCACCGGGGAGCTGTTTTTT
cdr3_aa: CAISGGPLGTGELFF

j_call: TRBJ1-2
d_call: TRBD1
v_call: TRBV28
clone_size: once
cdr3_nt: TGTGCCAGCACCCGGACAGGGGTGTTCTATGGCTACACCTTC
cdr3_aa: CASTRTGVFYGYTF

j_call: TRBJ1-2
d_call: TRBD1
v_call: TRBV29-1
clone_size: .
cdr3_nt: TGCAGCGTTGAAGATGGGATGACCAGGGGGTTAGTGGATGGCTACACCTTC
cdr3_aa: CSVEDGMTRGLVDGYTF

j_call: TRBJ2-1
d_call: TRBD2
v_call: TRBV3-1/TRBV3-2
clone_size: few
cdr3_nt: TGTGCCAGCAGCACGGGACTAGCGGGGGGCAATGAGCAGTTCTTC
cdr3_aa: CASSTGLAGGNEQFF

j_call: TRBJ2-5
d_call: TRBD1
v_call: TRBV6-2/TRBV6-3
clone_size: .
cdr3_nt: TGTGCCAGCAGCCGACCGGGACAGGGGGCCGGTGAGACCCAGTACTTC
cdr3_aa: CASSRPGQGAGETQYF

j_call: TRBJ2-2
d_call: TRBD2
v_call: TRBV6-6
clone_size: .
cdr3_nt: TGTGCCAGCAGTGGACTAGCGGGAGAGATTACCGGGGAGCTGTTTTTT
cdr3_aa: CASSGLAGEITGELFF

j_call: TRBJ1-6
d_call: .
v_call: TRBV9
clone_size: .
cdr3_nt: TGTGCCAGCAGCGTGGGAGGGGTAGGCTCACCCCTCCACTTT
cdr3_aa: CASSVGGVGSPLHF

j_call: TRBJ2-1
d_call: .
v_call: TRBV2
clone_size: .
cdr3_nt: TGTGCCAGCAGTGAACTTAGACAGACATACTCCTACAATGAGCAGTTCTTC
cdr3_aa: CASSELRQTYSYNEQFF

j_call: TRBJ2-5
d_call: TRBD1
v_call: TRBV6-5
clone_size: .
cdr3_nt: TGTGCCAGCCGGATGCACAGGGGAGCAGAGACCCAGTACTTC
cdr3_aa: CASRMHRGAETQYF

j_call: TRBJ1-1
d_call: TRBD1
v_call: TRBV4-1
clone_size: few
cdr3_nt: TGCGCCAGCAGCGCAGCCAATCTTGTCGGGACAGGGGACACTGAAGCTTTCTTT
cdr3_aa: CASSAANLVGTGDTEAFF

j_call: TRBJ2-7
d_call: .
v_call: TRBV13
clone_size: .
cdr3_nt: TGTGCCAGCAGCCAAGCAGGGTTCGAGCAGTACTTC
cdr3_aa: CASSQAGFEQYF

j_call: TRBJ1-1
d_call: TRBD1
v_call: TRBV6-2/TRBV6-3
clone_size: .
cdr3_nt: TGTGCCAGCAGTTACTCCCAGGGGGCCTTGAACACTGAAGCTTTCTTT
cdr3_aa: CASSYSQGALNTEAFF

j_call: TRBJ2-7
d_call: .
v_call: TRBV11-3
clone_size: .
cdr3_nt: TGTGCCAGCAGCTTAGATGGCTTGTCCTACGAGCAGTACTTC
cdr3_aa: CASSLDGLSYEQYF

j_call: TRBJ2-1
d_call: TRBD1
v_call: TRBV5-1
clone_size: .
cdr3_nt: TGCGCCAGCAGCCTCCCCCCTGGGACAGGGCTACGCTATGAGCAGTTCTTC
cdr3_aa: CASSLPPGTGLRYEQFF

j_call: TRBJ2-3
d_call: .
v_call: TRBV30
clone_size: .
cdr3_nt: TGTGCCTGGACCGAATGGGGCAGGGGTTTCACAGATACGCAGTATTTT
cdr3_aa: CAWTEWGRGFTDTQYF